The source of this T cell receptor beta chain is a study of blood T cell repertoires in COVID-19. Study background: COVID-19 samples from acute and convalescent phases originated in the United States, Italy and Spain. In each case, the material was cDNA or gDNA derived from T cells, B-cell-depleted T cells, or PBMCs.

The repertoire was sequenced with immunoSEQ multiplex PCR; TCRdb's copy has only in-frame clones and lacks some. The repertoire has about 300,000 clones, around nine tenths of them found once; the top ten carry approximately 1.2%. The V gene lost 2 bases and the J gene lost 4 bases, with 8 bases spanning the gap. This CDR3 comprises 13 residues. CDR1 and CDR2 from the germline V gene are MDHEN and SYDVKM. Before being deemed recovered, Cohort 3 donors had two negative PCRs, clearance, or symptom resolution. The chain is built from TRBV28 and TRBJ1-2; unclear D gene. Source material: PBMCs or T cells enriched from blood (not recorded which). This TCR came from a young woman who had recovered from COVID-19. In DNA form, the CDR3 reads TGTGCCAGCAGTTTAGGCCTCACCTATGGCTACACCTTC. This codes for CASSLGLTYGYTF.